Below, one T cell receptor (beta chain) is given with its context. No antigen is known for it. Some 41,000 productive templates were obtained per sample on average. This table comes from immunoSEQ multiplex PCR, and its TCRdb copy is limited to in-frame clones, with some not included. The table shows 15,000 to 20,000 clones, with about four fifths occurring only once. The sample is drawn from a study of STAT3 mutations in large granular lymphocyte leukemia. General observations from the study: All newly emerging clones after therapy were STAT3 wild type. In T-cell large granular lymphocyte leukemia, about half of patients showed multiple immunodominant subclonotypes.

The length of the CDR3 is 16 residues. Losses at the gene ends were 0 bases for V and 1 base for J; bases not matched to a gene: 4. Germline V gives CDR1 SQVTM, CDR2 ANQGSEA. Specimen: peripheral blood mononuclear cells. The source is a man aged 50 to 59 with T-cell large granular lymphocyte leukemia. Some clones in this sample may be carry-over from other donors' samples. V is TRBV29-1 and J is TRBJ2-3; 10 bases fit TRBD2. The CDR3 here is CSVEEYGLAGTDTQYF. CDR3 in DNA: TGCAGCGTTGAAGAATACGGACTAGCGGGCACAGATACGCAGTATTTT.